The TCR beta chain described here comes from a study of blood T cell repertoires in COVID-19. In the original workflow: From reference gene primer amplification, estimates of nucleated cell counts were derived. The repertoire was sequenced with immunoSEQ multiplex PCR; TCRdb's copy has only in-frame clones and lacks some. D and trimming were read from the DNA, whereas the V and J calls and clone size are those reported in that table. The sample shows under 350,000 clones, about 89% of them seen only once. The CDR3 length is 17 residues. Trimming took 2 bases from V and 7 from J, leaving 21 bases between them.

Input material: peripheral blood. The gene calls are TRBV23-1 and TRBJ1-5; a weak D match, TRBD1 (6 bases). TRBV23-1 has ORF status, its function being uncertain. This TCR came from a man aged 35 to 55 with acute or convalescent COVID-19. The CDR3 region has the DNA TGCGCCAGCAGTCAACTGGGCAGGGGCGAGGATCCACAGCCCCAGCATTTT. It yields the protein CASSQLGRGEDPQPQHF.